The T cell receptor beta chain described here comes from a study of vaccination and CD4 T cells after COVID-19. Study background: The convalescents, six males and four females, included two who were Hispanic. Investigators stimulated cells with overlapping spike peptides drawn from SARS-CoV-2, HCoV-NL63, HCoV-OC43 and HCoV-229E.

Oncomine TCR Beta short-read sequencing was applied to DNA from cultured CD4+ T cells. TCRdb redid the calling of the PCR reads with MiXCR, one entry per CDR3 protein. This table holds approximately 18,000 distinct CDR3 sequences, 45% to 65% found once. As to this clonotype: Its antigen is still unknown.

Deletions cut 4 bases from V and 7 bases from J, with 13 bases between. Germline CDR1 SNHLY, CDR2 FYNNEI. This CDR3 is 13 amino acids long. Stated time point: late sampling 161 to 241 days after vaccination in a few convalescent patients. As for treatment: roughly ten-day PBMC culture with coronavirus spike peptide pools or control peptides (ViraFEST assay). PBMC cultures, at under 2.5 million cells per well, received about 9.3 IU/ml IL-2 and about 10 ug/ml peptide pools. Sequences were derived from CD4+ T cells from blood, cultured in vitro, sampled about 7 months after SARS-CoV-2 vaccination. This sequence originates from a human donor who had recovered from COVID-19. The chain uses TRBV2 and TRBJ1-1; D is undetermined. The CDR3 coding sequence is TGTGCCAGCAGTGTTGAAAGGTGGGTTGAAGCTTTCTTT. It is translated as CASSVERWVEAFF.